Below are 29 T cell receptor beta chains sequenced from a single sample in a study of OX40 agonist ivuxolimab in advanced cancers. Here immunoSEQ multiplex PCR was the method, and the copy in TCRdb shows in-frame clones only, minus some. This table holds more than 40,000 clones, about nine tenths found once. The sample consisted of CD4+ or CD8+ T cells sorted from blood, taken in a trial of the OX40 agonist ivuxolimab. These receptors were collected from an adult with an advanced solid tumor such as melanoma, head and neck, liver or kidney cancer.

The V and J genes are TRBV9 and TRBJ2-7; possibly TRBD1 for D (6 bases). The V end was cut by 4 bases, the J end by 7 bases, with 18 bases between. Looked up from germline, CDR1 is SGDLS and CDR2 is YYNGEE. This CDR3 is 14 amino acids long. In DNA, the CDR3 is TGTGCCAGCAGCCCAGGGGTCCCATTTGGGGAGCAGTACTTC. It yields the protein CASSPGVPFGEQYF.

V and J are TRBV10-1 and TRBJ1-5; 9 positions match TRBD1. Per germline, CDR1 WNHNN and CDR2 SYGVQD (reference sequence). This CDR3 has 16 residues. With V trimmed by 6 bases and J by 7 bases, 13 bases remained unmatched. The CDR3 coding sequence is TGCGCCAGCAGAGACCGGGACAGGGTTCCGGGACAGCCCCAGCATTTT. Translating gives CASRDRDRVPGQPQHF.

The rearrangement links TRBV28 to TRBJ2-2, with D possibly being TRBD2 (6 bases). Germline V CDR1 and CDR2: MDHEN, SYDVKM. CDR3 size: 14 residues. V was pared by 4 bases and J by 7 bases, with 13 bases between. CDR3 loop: CASSSLGGSGELFF. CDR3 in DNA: TGTGCCAGCAGTTCCCTCGGAGGGAGCGGGGAGCTGTTTTTT.

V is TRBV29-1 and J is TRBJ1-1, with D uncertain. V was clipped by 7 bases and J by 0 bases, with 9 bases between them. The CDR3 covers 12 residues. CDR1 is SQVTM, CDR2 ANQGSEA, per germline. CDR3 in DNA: TGCAGCGGACAACTGATGAACACTGAAGCTTTCTTT. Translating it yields CSGQLMNTEAFF.

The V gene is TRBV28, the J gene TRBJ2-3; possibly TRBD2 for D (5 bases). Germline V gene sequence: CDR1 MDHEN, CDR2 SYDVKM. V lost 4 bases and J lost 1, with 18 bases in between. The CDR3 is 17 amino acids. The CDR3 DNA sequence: TGTGCCAGCAGTTCACTTCTTTTGGCGGGCCGCACAGATACGCAGTATTTT. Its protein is CASSSLLLAGRTDTQYF.

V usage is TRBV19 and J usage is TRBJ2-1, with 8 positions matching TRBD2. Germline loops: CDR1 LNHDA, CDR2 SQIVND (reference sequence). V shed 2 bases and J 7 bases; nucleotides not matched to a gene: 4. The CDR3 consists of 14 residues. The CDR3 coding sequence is TGTGCCAGTAGTATAAGCGGGGGAATGAATGAGCAGTTCTTC. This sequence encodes CASSISGGMNEQFF.

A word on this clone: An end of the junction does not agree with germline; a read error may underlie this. For the CDR3, the DNA is TGTGCCAGCAGCCTAGGGTCTTCCGGGGCCTACGAGCAGTACTTC. As protein: CASSLGSSGAYEQYF. V usage is TRBV13 and J usage is TRBJ2-7, with D possibly TRBD2 on 5 matching bases. CDR1 is PRHDT and CDR2 is FYEKMQ in the germline V gene (reference sequence). The CDR3 loop spans 15 amino acids.

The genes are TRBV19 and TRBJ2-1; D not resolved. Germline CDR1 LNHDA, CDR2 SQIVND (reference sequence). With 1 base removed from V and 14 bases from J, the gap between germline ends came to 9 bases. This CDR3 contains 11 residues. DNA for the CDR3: TGTGCCAGTAGTATAGGCGTAGAGGAGTTCTTC. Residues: CASSIGVEEFF.

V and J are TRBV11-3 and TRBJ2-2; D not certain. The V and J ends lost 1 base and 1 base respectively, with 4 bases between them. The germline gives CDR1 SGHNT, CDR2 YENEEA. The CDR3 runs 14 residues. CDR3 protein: CASSLGQNTGELFF. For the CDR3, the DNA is TGTGCCAGCAGCTTAGGACAGAACACCGGGGAGCTGTTTTTT. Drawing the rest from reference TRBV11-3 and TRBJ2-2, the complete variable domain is EAGVVQSPRYKIIEKKQPVAFWCNPISGHNTLYWYLQNLGQGPELLIRYENEEAVDDSQLPKDRFSAERLKGVDSTLKIQPAELGDSAVYLCASSLGQNTGELFFGEGSRLTVL.

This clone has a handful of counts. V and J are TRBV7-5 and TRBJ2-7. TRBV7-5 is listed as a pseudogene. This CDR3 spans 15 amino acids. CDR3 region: CARNLRAGQTYEQYF. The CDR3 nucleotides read TGTGCCAGAAACCTCCGGGCAGGCCAAACCTACGAGCAGTACTTC.

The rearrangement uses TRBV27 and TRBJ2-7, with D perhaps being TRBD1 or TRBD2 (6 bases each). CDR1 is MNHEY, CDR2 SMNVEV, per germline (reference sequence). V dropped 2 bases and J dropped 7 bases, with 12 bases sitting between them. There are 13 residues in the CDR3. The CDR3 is CASSLGGRGEQYF. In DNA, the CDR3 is TGTGCCAGCAGTTTAGGGGGGCGTGGGGAGCAGTACTTC.

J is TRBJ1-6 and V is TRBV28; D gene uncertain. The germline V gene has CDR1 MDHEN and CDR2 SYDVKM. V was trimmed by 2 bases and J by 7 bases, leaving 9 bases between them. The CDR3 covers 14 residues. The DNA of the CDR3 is TGTGCCAGCAGTTTAACAGTCTGGAATTCACCCCTCCACTTT. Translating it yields CASSLTVWNSPLHF.

CDR3 DNA sequence: TGTGCCAGCAGCGGGAGCGTCACCGGGGAGCTGTTTTTT. The encoded protein is CASSGSVTGELFF. The V gene is TRBV27, the J gene TRBJ2-2; a weak D match, TRBD2 (6 bases). This CDR3 contains 13 residues. With 6 bases removed from V and 4 bases from J, the gap between germline ends came to 9 bases. Germline lookup yields CDR1 MNHEY and CDR2 SMNVEV (reference sequence).

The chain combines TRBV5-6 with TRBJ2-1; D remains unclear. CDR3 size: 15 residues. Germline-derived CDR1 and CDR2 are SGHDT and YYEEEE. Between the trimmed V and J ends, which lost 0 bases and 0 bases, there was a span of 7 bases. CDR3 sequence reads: CASSLGLNSYNEQFF. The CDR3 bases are TGTGCCAGCAGCTTGGGGCTCAACTCCTACAATGAGCAGTTCTTC.

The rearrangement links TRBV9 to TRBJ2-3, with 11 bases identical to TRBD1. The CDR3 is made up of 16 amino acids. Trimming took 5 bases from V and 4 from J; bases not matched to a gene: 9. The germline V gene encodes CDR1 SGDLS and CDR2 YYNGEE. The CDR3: CASRGPGQGDPDTQYF. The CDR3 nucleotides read TGTGCCAGCAGAGGACCGGGACAGGGGGATCCAGATACGCAGTATTTT.

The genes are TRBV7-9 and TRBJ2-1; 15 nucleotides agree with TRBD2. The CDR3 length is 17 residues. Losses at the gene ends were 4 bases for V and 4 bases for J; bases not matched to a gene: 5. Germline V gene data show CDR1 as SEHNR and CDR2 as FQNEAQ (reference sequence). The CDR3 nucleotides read TGTGCCAGCAGCTCCCTCGGGACTAGCGGGAGGTACAATGAGCAGTTCTTC. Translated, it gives CASSSLGTSGRYNEQFF.

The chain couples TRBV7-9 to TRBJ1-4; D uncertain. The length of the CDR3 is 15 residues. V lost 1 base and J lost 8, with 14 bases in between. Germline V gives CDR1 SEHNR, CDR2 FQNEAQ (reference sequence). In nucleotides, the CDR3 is TGTGCCAGCAGCTTAGAGTCCGCGAGGGAAGAAAAACTGTTTTTT. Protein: CASSLESAREEKLFF.

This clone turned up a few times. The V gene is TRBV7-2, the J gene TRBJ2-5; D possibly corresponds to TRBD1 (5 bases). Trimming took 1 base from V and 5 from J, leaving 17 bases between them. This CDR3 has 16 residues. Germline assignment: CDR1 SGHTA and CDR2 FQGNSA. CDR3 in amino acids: CASSLDAGYLWETQYF. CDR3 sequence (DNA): TGTGCCAGCAGCTTAGACGCAGGGTATCTGTGGGAGACCCAGTACTTC.

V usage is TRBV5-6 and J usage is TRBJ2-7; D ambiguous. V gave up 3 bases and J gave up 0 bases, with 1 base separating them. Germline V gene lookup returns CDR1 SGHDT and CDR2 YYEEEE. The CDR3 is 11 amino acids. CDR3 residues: CASSYSYEQYF. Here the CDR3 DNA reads TGTGCCAGCAGCTACTCCTACGAGCAGTACTTC.

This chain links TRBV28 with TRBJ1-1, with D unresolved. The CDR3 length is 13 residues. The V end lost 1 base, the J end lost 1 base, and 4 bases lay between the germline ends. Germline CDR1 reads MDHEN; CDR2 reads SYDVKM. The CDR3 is CASSLSPNTEAFF. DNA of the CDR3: TGTGCCAGCAGTTTATCACCGAACACTGAAGCTTTCTTT.

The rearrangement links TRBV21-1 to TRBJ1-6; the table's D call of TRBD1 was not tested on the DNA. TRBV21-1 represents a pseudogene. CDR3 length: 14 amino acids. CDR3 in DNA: TGTGCCAGCAGCCGGACAGTTAAATTTTCACCCCTCCACTTT. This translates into CASSRTVKFSPLHF.

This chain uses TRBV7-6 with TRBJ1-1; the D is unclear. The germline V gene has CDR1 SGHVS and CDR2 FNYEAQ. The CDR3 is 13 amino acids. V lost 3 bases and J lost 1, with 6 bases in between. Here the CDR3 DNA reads TGTGCCAGCAGCTTGGGTTGGAACACTGAAGCTTTCTTT. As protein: CASSLGWNTEAFF.

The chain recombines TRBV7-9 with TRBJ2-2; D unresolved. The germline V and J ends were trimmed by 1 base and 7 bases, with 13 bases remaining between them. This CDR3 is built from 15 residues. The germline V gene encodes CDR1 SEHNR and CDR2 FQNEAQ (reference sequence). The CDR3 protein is CASSLGFGVVGELFF. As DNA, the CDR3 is TGTGCCAGCAGCTTAGGTTTTGGGGTCGTCGGGGAGCTGTTTTTT.

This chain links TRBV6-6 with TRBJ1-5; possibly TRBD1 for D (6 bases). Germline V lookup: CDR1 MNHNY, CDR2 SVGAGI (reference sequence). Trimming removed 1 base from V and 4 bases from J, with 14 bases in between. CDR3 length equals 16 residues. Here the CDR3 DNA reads TGTGCCAGCAGTTACTGGGGCAGGGGAGGGAATCAGCCCCAGCATTTT. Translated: CASSYWGRGGNQPQHF.

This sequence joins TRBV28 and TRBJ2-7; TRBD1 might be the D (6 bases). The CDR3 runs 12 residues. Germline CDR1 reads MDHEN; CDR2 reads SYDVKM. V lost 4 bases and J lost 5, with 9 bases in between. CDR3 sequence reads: CASSYRAHEQYF. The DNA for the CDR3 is TGTGCCAGCAGTTACAGGGCCCACGAGCAGTACTTC.

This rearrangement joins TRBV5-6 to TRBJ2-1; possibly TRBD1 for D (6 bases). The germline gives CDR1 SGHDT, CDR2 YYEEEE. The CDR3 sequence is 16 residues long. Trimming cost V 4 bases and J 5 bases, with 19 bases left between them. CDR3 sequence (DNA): TGTGCCAGCAGCCCCTGGAACAGGGTTCACAACAATGAGCAGTTCTTC. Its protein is CASSPWNRVHNNEQFF.

The CDR3 DNA is TGTGCCAGCAGCCAAGATCGGGTGACAGGGCTTCTTGAAAAACTGTTTTTT. It codes for CASSQDRVTGLLEKLFF. The chain employs TRBV4-2 and TRBJ1-4; 7 bases agree with TRBD1. This CDR3 has 17 residues. Per the germline V gene, CDR1 is LGHNA and CDR2 is YNFKEQ. V gave up 0 bases and J gave up 7 bases; unmatched junction bases: 11.

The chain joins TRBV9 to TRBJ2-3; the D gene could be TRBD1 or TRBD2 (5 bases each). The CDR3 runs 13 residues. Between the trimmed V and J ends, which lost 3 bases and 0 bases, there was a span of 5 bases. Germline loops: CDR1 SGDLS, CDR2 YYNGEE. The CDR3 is CASSGDSTDTQYF. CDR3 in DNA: TGTGCCAGCAGCGGGGACAGCACAGATACGCAGTATTTT. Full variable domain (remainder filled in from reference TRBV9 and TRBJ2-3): DSGVTQTPKHLITATGQRVTLRCSPRSGDLSVYWYQQSLDQGLQFLIQYYNGEERAKGNILERFSAQQFPDLHSELNLSSLELGDSALYFCASSGDSTDTQYFGPGTRLTVL.

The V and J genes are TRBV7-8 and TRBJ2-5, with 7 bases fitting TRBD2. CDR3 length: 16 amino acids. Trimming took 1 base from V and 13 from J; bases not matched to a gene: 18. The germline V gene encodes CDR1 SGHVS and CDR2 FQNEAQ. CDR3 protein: CASSLEISGVPELRYF. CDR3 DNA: TGTGCCAGCAGCTTAGAGATAAGCGGGGTCCCGGAGCTTCGGTACTTC.